These 29 T cell receptor beta chains share one sample of origin, sequenced in a study of blood T cell repertoires in COVID-19. Only in-frame clones appear in the TCRdb table, and some are missing; sequencing was by immunoSEQ multiplex PCR. The sample comprises about 120,000 clones, roughly 90% of which are singletons, and about 4.5% rests with the top ten. The sample taken for sequencing was peripheral blood. The receptor source for this set is a man in his sixties with COVID-19, enrolled during active disease.

V and J are TRBV5-4 and TRBJ1-1, with D possibly TRBD1 on 5 matching bases. Germline values: CDR1 SGHNT, CDR2 YYREEE (reference sequence). The V gene lost 3 bases and the J gene lost 0 bases, with 15 bases spanning the gap. The CDR3 is 16 amino acids. The CDR3 protein is CASSWGPTEMNTEAFF. The CDR3 coding sequence is TGTGCCAGCAGCTGGGGCCCGACGGAGATGAACACTGAAGCTTTCTTT.

J is TRBJ1-1 and V is TRBV10-2; perhaps TRBD1 as D (6 bases). Germline loops: CDR1 WSHSY, CDR2 SAAADI. CDR3 length equals 14 residues. The V and J ends lost 6 bases and 1 base respectively, with 12 bases between them. The CDR3: CASRPTGGNTEAFF. CDR3 coding DNA: TGCGCCAGCAGACCGACAGGCGGGAACACTGAAGCTTTCTTT.

The chain has TRBV9 and TRBJ1-5; D unclear. Looked up from germline, CDR1 is SGDLS and CDR2 is YYNGEE. CDR3 length: 14 residues. The V end was cut by 5 bases, the J end by 2 bases, with 11 bases between. For the CDR3, the DNA is TGTGCCAGCAGTGTTGACGGGGGCAATCAGCCCCAGCATTTT. This gives the protein CASSVDGGNQPQHF.

The chain combines TRBV6-1 with TRBJ1-5; TRBD1 might be the D (5 bases). V was cut by 5 bases and J by 6 bases, with 14 bases left in between. The CDR3 covers 14 residues. CDR1 MNHNS and CDR2 SASEGT come from the germline V gene. Here the CDR3 DNA reads TGTGCCAGCAGTCAGGGAGGGTCAATTCAGCCCCAGCATTTT. Its protein is CASSQGGSIQPQHF.

V is TRBV3-1 (or the pseudogene TRBV3-2) and J is TRBJ2-7; 7 bases line up with TRBD1. The germline CDR1 and CDR2 sequences are LGHDT and YNNKEL (reference sequence). V gave up 4 bases and J gave up 3 bases; unmatched junction bases: 6. This CDR3 spans 14 amino acids. CDR3 DNA: TGTGCCAGCAGCCCCGGGACAGCGTACTACGAGCAGTACTTC. Its protein is CASSPGTAYYEQYF.

CDR3 coding DNA: TGTGCCAGCAGCTATTGGACTAGCGGGAGGGGCACCGGGGAGCTGTTTTTT. Translating it yields CASSYWTSGRGTGELFF. The rearrangement uses TRBV5-8 and TRBJ2-2; 15 bases match TRBD2. J was trimmed by 4 bases and V by 3 bases; bases with no gene match: 4. CDR3 length: 17 residues. CDR1 and CDR2 from the germline V gene are SGHTS and YDEGEE.

A single count supports this clone. The chain is built from TRBV6-5 and TRBJ1-1; no clear D gene. V lost 2 bases to trimming and J lost 4 bases, with 8 bases between them. The CDR3 length is 13 residues. The germline CDR1 and CDR2 sequences are MNHEY and SVGAGI. In DNA, the CDR3 is TGTGCCAGCAGTTACCTGGAGGGCACTGAAGCTTTCTTT. It specifies CASSYLEGTEAFF.

This chain links TRBV4-1 with TRBJ2-4, with 8 positions matching TRBD2. In germline, CDR1 is MGHRA, CDR2 YSYEKL. V shed 0 bases and J 2 bases; nucleotides not matched to a gene: 18. The CDR3 loop spans 21 amino acids. Here the CDR3 DNA reads TGCGCCAGCAGCCAAGATGGCCCGACTAGCGCGGTTGGCTGGCCCAAAAACATTCAGTACTTC. It encodes CASSQDGPTSAVGWPKNIQYF.

The chain employs TRBV6-5 and TRBJ2-2; TRBD2 is a possible D gene (6 bases). The CDR3 runs to 16 residues. With 2 bases removed from V and 4 bases from J, the gap between germline ends came to 14 bases. From germline, CDR1 is MNHEY and CDR2 SVGAGI. Here the CDR3 reads CASSYSLGLTTGELFF. Written as DNA, the CDR3 is TGTGCCAGCAGTTACAGCCTGGGACTCACCACCGGGGAGCTGTTTTTT.

The chain combines TRBV5-5 with TRBJ2-1; 10 bases match TRBD2. Trimming cost V 4 bases and J 7 bases; bases outside gene matches: 8. CDR1 and CDR2 (germline): SGHKS, YYEKEE (reference sequence). CDR3 length equals 15 residues. In nucleotides, the CDR3 is TGTGCCAGCAGCCCCTTCCCTAGCGGGAGAAATGAGCAGTTCTTC. Translated, it gives CASSPFPSGRNEQFF.

The genes are TRBV28 and TRBJ2-3; 13 positions match TRBD2. The J segment lost 4 bases and the V segment lost 5 bases, leaving 6 bases of the junction unmatched. This CDR3 contains 16 residues. Germline loops: CDR1 MDHEN, CDR2 SYDVKM. CDR3 sequence: CASSPYTSGRADTQYF. CDR3 coding DNA: TGTGCCAGCAGTCCATATACTAGCGGGAGGGCAGATACGCAGTATTTT.

This chain joins TRBV4-1 and TRBJ1-2; tentative D call: TRBD1 (5 bases). This CDR3 comprises 14 residues. Between the trimmed V and J ends, which lost 1 base and 3 bases, there was a span of 9 bases. Germline CDR1 MGHRA, CDR2 YSYEKL. CDR3 nucleotide sequence: TGCGCCAGCAGCCAAGCCCGACAGCACTATGGCTACACCTTC. It codes for CASSQARQHYGYTF.

The chain joins TRBV2 to TRBJ1-1, with 9 bases identical to TRBD1. CDR1 and CDR2 from the germline V gene are SNHLY and FYNNEI. V shed 7 bases, J shed 4 bases, and the junction held 7 bases outside the gene matches. The CDR3 totals 14 residues. This CDR3 is CASNPTGGGTEAFF. CDR3 coding DNA: TGTGCCAGCAACCCGACAGGGGGTGGCACTGAAGCTTTCTTT.

The chain joins TRBV6-5 to TRBJ2-1, with 7 bases that match TRBD2. Trimming cost V 3 bases and J 10 bases; bases outside gene matches: 9. Looked up from germline, CDR1 is MNHEY and CDR2 is SVGAGI. This CDR3 spans 14 amino acids. CDR3 loop: CASSYLAGEGEQFF. CDR3 bases: TGTGCCAGCAGTTATCTGGCGGGAGAGGGAGAGCAGTTCTTC.

This CDR3 is CASSLDFSGNTIYF. CDR3 sequence (DNA): TGTGCCAGCAGTTTGGACTTCTCTGGAAACACCATATATTTT. V gene TRBV6-5 combines with J gene TRBJ1-3; D remains ambiguous. The CDR3 spans 14 residues. Trimming cost V 4 bases and J 0 bases, with 7 bases left between them. Per germline, CDR1 MNHEY and CDR2 SVGAGI.

The CDR3 region has the DNA TGTGCCAGTAGTAACCAGTTTAGCAATCAGCCCCAGCATTTT. Protein sequence: CASSNQFSNQPQHF. V gene TRBV19 combines with J gene TRBJ1-5; no clear D gene. V was cut by 4 bases and J by 0 bases, with 7 bases left in between. The CDR3 is 14 residues long. Germline CDR1 reads LNHDA; CDR2 reads SQIVND (reference sequence).

The chain employs TRBV19 and TRBJ2-4, with 10 nucleotides matching TRBD1. The CDR3 covers 16 residues. The V gene end was trimmed by 5 bases and the J gene end by 8 bases; junction bases not matched to a gene: 12. Germline values: CDR1 LNHDA, CDR2 SQIVND (reference sequence). CDR3 in DNA: TGTGCCAGTAGTGCCTCACCGGTGGACAGGGGGGACATTCAGTACTTC. This gives the protein CASSASPVDRGDIQYF.

J is TRBJ1-2 and V is TRBV5-4; D possibly corresponds to TRBD1 (5 bases). Germline V gene lookup returns CDR1 SGHNT and CDR2 YYREEE (reference sequence). This CDR3 spans 13 amino acids. Here the CDR3 DNA reads TGTGCATCAAGCTTGCAAGGGGACTATGGCTACACCTTC. Its translation: CASSLQGDYGYTF.

The gene calls are TRBV5-1 and TRBJ1-1; D gene uncertain. CDR3 length equals 13 residues. From germline, CDR1 is SGHRS and CDR2 YFSETQ. The V end was cut by 1 base, the J end by 1 base, with 5 bases between. CDR3 residues: CASSLTRNTEAFF. The CDR3 nucleotides read TGCGCCAGCAGCTTGACCAGGAACACTGAAGCTTTCTTT.

The chain combines TRBV5-1 with TRBJ2-1; 14 bases match TRBD2. The CDR3 runs 17 residues. The V gene end was trimmed by 4 bases and the J gene end by 9 bases; junction bases not matched to a gene: 12. CDR1 and CDR2 from the germline V gene are SGHRS and YFSETQ. The CDR3 bases are TGCGCCAGCAGCCCAGCTAGGGGACTAGCGGGAGAGGGTGAGCAGTTCTTC. Its protein is CASSPARGLAGEGEQFF.

This chain uses TRBV11-2 with TRBJ2-7, with 9 bases that match TRBD1. CDR1 and CDR2 (germline): SGHAT, FQNNGV. The CDR3 spans 16 residues. Germline trimming cut 2 bases from V and 1 base from J; bases unmatched to any gene: 6. The CDR3 DNA is TGTGCCAGCAGCTTACAAGGGACAGGGTTTTCCTACGAGCAGTACTTC. It encodes CASSLQGTGFSYEQYF. The full variable domain, completed using reference TRBV11-2 and TRBJ2-7, is EAGVAQSPRYKIIEKRQSVAFWCNPISGHATLYWYQQILGQGPKLLIQFQNNGVVDDSQLPKDRFSAERLKGVDSTLKIQPAKLEDSAVYLCASSLQGTGFSYEQYFGPGTRLTVT.

This CDR3 reads CASSYRGGEKLFF. In DNA form, the CDR3 reads TGTGCCAGCAGTTATCGGGGTGGCGAAAAACTGTTTTTT. The chain combines TRBV6-6 with TRBJ1-4, with D uncertain. V was pared by 3 bases and J by 8 bases, with 10 bases between. This CDR3 is built from 13 residues. CDR1 and CDR2 (germline): MNHNY, SVGAGI (reference sequence).

The rearrangement joins TRBV4-1 to TRBJ1-2; TRBD1 is a possible D gene (5 bases). V was trimmed by 0 bases and J by 4 bases, leaving 9 bases between them. This CDR3 is built from 14 residues. Per germline, CDR1 MGHRA and CDR2 YSYEKL. CDR3 region: CASSQDPGPYGYTF. The DNA for the CDR3 is TGCGCCAGCAGCCAAGATCCAGGGCCCTATGGCTACACCTTC.

The rearrangement joins TRBV6-5 to TRBJ1-2; 10 bases agree with TRBD1. J lost 4 bases, V lost 4 bases, and 9 bases had no gene match. This CDR3 region has 16 residues. Germline V gene lookup returns CDR1 MNHEY and CDR2 SVGAGI. CDR3 coding DNA: TGTGCCAGCAGTTCCCCGGGACAGGGGTTCCTCTATGGCTACACCTTC. Amino acid sequence: CASSSPGQGFLYGYTF.

Only one count was recorded for this clone. This sequence joins TRBV2 and TRBJ2-7, with D uncertain. Germline lookup yields CDR1 SNHLY and CDR2 FYNNEI. This CDR3 contains 14 residues. V was shortened by 3 bases and J by 1 base, with 10 bases between the two germline ends. The CDR3: CASSDEAVSYEQYF. In nucleotides, the CDR3 is TGTGCCAGCAGTGATGAGGCAGTATCCTACGAGCAGTACTTC.

V and J are TRBV2 and TRBJ1-2; D gene uncertain. The V end was cut by 2 bases, the J end by 4 bases, with 11 bases between. This CDR3 has 14 residues. Germline V CDR1 and CDR2: SNHLY, FYNNEI. The CDR3 reads CASSERRAPYGYTF. The CDR3 nucleotides are TGTGCCAGCAGTGAAAGGAGGGCCCCCTATGGCTACACCTTC.

V and J are TRBV13 and TRBJ1-2; D uncertain. Per the germline V gene, CDR1 is PRHDT and CDR2 is FYEKMQ (reference sequence). This CDR3 has 15 amino acids. V lost 5 bases to trimming and J lost 0 bases, with 13 bases between them. In nucleotides, the CDR3 is TGTGCCAGCAGCACGATTTCCGGGGCTAACTATGGCTACACCTTC. Translation gives CASSTISGANYGYTF.

This clone was seen a single time. V is TRBV30 and J is TRBJ2-3; 9 nucleotides match TRBD1. Germline CDR1 GTSNPN, CDR2 SVGIG (reference sequence). V shed 2 bases, J shed 6 bases, and the junction held 6 bases outside the gene matches. This CDR3 has 14 amino acids. The CDR3 DNA sequence: TGTGCCTGGAGTCCTACCGGGACAGGGGATACGCAGTATTTT. Translation: CAWSPTGTGDTQYF.

The rearrangement uses TRBV10-2 and TRBJ2-5; D is undetermined. V was trimmed by 2 bases and J by 5 bases, leaving 15 bases between them. Germline lookup yields CDR1 WSHSY and CDR2 SAAADI. The CDR3 sequence is 15 residues long. CDR3: CASSERDFSLETQYF. DNA of the CDR3: TGCGCCAGCAGTGAGAGAGACTTTTCGCTCGAGACCCAGTACTTC.